This T cell receptor (beta chain) was captured by sequencing in a study of blood T cell repertoires in COVID-19. On the study more broadly: Collection of acute and convalescent COVID-19 samples took place in the United States, Italy and Spain. PBMCs, B-cell-depleted T cells, or T cells were the source of the cDNA or gDNA that made up the material.

Per germline, CDR1 LGHNA and CDR2 YNFKEQ. V was pared by 4 bases and J by 4 bases, with 7 bases of the junction left unmatched. CDR3 length: 16 residues. Original processing notes: Amplification from reference gene primers served as the basis for estimated nucleated cell counts. Assay used: immunoSEQ multiplex PCR; TCRdb lists only in-frame clones, some missing. V and J calls and clone size are those listed in that table; D and trimming were worked out from the DNA. The data show about 98,000 clones, approximately 82% seen once. The sequence derives from a man aged 70 or older with active or convalescent COVID-19. The sequenced material came from peripheral blood. V is TRBV4-2 and J is TRBJ2-5; 12 bases fit TRBD2. CDR3 amino acids: CASSRQLAGGPETQYF. The CDR3 nucleotides are TGTGCCAGCAGCCGACAACTAGCGGGGGGTCCAGAGACCCAGTACTTC.